This TCR beta chain was retrieved from a study of blood T cell repertoires in COVID-19. Trimming took off 4 bases at V and 4 bases at J, with 10 bases between the two ends. This CDR3 has 13 amino acids. In germline, CDR1 is SNHLY, CDR2 FYNNEI. As processed by the authors: Amplification from reference gene primers served as the basis for estimated nucleated cell counts. Repertoires were generated with immunoSEQ multiplex PCR, while TCRdb's copy carries only in-frame clones and drops some. V and J calls and clone size follow that table, whereas D and trimming were derived from the DNA. The sample has 150,000 to 200,000 clones; 60% to 80% are singletons. This clone was seen only once.

The sample taken for sequencing was peripheral blood. The origin of this receptor is a man between 60 and 75 years old with active or convalescent COVID-19. This chain connects TRBV2 to TRBJ1-1; D gene ambiguous. CDR3 residues: CASSGEDLTEAFF. The CDR3 region has the DNA TGTGCCAGCAGTGGGGAGGACCTCACTGAAGCTTTCTTT.